The present entry profiles one T cell receptor beta chain with its context. This record comes from a study of T cells expressing NK-cell markers. Overall study context: The TCR beta repertoires were obtained from sorted CD3+CD56+NKG2C+, CD3+CD56+NKG2C- and CD3+CD56-NKG2C+ T cells. One of the eight sequenced donors was seronegative, whereas the other seven were HCMV-seropositive.

Beta-chain TCR cDNA was generated via 5'RACE template switching with UMIs. TCRdb reprocessed the 5' RACE reads; each CDR3 protein has one entry and no DNA is given. Its table lists 550,000 or so distinct CDR3 sequences. Germline loops: CDR1 SEHNR, CDR2 FQNEAQ (reference sequence). This CDR3 is 14 amino acids long. The clonotype originates from a man aged 18 to 35 in good health. Sequences were obtained from blood T cells: a sorted CD56 or NKG2C T cell subset, CD4+ or CD8+ T cells, or bulk PBMC T cells (not recorded which). The V and J genes are TRBV7-9 and TRBJ2-1. This CDR3 reads CASSPWINYNEQFF.